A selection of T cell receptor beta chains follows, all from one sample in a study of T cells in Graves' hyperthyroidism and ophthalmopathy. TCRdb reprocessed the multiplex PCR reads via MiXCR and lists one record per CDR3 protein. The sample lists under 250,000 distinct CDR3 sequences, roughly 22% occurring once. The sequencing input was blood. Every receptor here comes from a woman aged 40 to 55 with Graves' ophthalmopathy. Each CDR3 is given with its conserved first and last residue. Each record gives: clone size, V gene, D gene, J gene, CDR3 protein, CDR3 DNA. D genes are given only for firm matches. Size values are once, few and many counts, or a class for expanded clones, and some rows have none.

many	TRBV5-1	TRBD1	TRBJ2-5	CASSVGQGGSETQYF	TGCGCCAGCAGCGTGGGACAGGGGGGTTCGGAGACCCAGTACTTC
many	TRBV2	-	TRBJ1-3	CASSGPSSGNTIYF	TGTGCCAGCAGTGGACCGAGCTCTGGAAACACCATATATTTT
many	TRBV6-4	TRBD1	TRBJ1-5	CASGTPSGQGIYQPQHF	TGTGCCAGCGGCACCCCTAGTGGACAGGGAATTTATCAGCCCCAGCATTTT
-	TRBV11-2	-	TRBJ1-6	CASSLGISNLPPHF	TGTGCCAGCAGCTTAGGGATTTCTAATTTACCCCCCCACTTT
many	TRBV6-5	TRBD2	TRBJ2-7	CASKGLAGVSSNEQYF	TGTGCCAGCAAAGGACTAGCGGGAGTCTCTAGCAACGAGCAGTACTTC
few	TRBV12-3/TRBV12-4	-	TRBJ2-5	CASSFLGARETQYF	TGTGCCAGCAGTTTCTTGGGGGCGCGGGAGACCCAGTACTTC
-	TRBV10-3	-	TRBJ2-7	CAISESSGTGHEQYF	TGTGCCATCAGTGAGTCTAGCGGGACAGGGCACGAGCAGTACTTC
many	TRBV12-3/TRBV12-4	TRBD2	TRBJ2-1	CASTIGAGGVGEQFF	TGTGCCAGCACTATTGGAGCGGGAGGGGTAGGTGAGCAGTTCTTC
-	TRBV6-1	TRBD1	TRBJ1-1	CASTIGTGVTEAFF	TGTGCCAGCACCATTGGGACAGGGGTTACTGAAGCTTTCTTT
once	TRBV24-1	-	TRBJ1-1	CATQGRENTEAFF	TGTGCCACCCAGGGACGGGAGAACACTGAAGCTTTCTTT
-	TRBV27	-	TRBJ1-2	CASSLSGAFSYGYTF	TGTGCCAGCAGTTTATCGGGGGCATTTAGCTATGGCTACACCTTC
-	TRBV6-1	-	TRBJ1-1	CASRPSGPNTEAFF	TGTGCCAGCAGACCCTCGGGCCCCAACACTGAAGCTTTCTTT
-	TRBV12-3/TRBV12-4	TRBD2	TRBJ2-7	CASSQRGTSGSYEQYF	TGTGCCAGCAGTCAACGTGGGACTAGCGGTTCCTACGAGCAGTACTTC
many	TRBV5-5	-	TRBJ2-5	CASSLALSGSETQYF	TGTGCCAGCAGCTTGGCCTTGTCAGGGTCGGAGACCCAGTACTTC
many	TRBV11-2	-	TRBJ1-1	CASSSNNPRVGTEAFF	TGTGCCAGCAGCTCTAATAACCCCAGGGTTGGAACTGAAGCTTTCTTT
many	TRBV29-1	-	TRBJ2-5	CSVLEGFQETQYF	TGCAGCGTTCTAGAGGGTTTCCAAGAGACCCAGTACTTC
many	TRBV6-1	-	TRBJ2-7	CASSEAMVGNSYEQYF	TGTGCCAGCAGTGAAGCGATGGTGGGTAACAGTTACGAGCAGTACTTC
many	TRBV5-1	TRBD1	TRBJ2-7	CASSLSGQGLNEQYF	TGCGCCAGCAGCTTGTCGGGACAGGGTCTCAACGAGCAGTACTTC
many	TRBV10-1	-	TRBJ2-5	CASSESKDQETQYF	TGCGCCAGCAGTGAGTCGAAAGATCAAGAGACCCAGTACTTC